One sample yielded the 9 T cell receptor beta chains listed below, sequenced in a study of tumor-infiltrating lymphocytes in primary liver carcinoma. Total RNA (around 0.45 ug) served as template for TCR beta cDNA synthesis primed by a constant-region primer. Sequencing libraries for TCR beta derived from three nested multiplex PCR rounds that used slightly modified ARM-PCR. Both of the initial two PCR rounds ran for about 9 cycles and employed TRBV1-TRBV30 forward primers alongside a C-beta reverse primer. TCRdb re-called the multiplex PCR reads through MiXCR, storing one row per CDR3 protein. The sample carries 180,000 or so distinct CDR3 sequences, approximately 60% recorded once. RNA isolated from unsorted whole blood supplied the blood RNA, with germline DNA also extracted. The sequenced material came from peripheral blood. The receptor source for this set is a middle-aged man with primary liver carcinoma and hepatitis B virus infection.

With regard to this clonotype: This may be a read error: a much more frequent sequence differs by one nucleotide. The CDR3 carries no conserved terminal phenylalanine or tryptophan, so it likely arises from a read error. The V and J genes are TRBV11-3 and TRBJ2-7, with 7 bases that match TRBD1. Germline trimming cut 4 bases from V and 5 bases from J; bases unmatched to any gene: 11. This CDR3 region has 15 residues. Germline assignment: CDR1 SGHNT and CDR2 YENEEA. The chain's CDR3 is CASSSGQTPFHEQYL. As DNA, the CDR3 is TGTGCCAGCAGCTCGGGACAGACCCCTTTCCACGAGCAGTACCTC.

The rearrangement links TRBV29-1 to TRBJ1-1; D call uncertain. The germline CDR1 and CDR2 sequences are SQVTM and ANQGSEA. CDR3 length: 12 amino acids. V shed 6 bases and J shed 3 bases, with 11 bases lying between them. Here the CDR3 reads CSVDQDYTEAFF. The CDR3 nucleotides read TGCAGCGTGGACCAGGATTACACTGAAGCTTTCTTT.

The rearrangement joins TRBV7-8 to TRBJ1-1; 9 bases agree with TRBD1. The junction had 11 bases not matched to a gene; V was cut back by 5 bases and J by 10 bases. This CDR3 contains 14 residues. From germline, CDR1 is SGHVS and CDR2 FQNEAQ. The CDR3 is CASSQGQGIAVAFF. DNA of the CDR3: TGTGCCAGCAGCCAAGGACAGGGGATAGCGGTAGCTTTCTTT.

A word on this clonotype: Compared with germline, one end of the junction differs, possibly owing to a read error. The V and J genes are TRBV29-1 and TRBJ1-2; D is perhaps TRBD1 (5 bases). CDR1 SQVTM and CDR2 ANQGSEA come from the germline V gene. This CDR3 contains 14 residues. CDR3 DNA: TGCAGCGTTGAGGCGGGGCCCGGGCGCTATGGCCACACCTTC. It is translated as CSVEAGPGRYGHTF.

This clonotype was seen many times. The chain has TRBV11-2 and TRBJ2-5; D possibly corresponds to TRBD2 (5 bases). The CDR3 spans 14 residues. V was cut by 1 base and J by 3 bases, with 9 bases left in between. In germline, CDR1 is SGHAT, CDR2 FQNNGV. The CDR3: CASSLVAGKETQYF. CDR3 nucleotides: TGTGCCAGCAGCTTAGTTGCGGGCAAAGAGACCCAGTACTTC.

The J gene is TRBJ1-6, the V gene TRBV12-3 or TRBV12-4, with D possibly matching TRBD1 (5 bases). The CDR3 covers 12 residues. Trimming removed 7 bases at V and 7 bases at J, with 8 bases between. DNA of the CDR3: TGTGCCAGCACGGGGGTCAATTCACCCCTCCACTTT. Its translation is CASTGVNSPLHF.

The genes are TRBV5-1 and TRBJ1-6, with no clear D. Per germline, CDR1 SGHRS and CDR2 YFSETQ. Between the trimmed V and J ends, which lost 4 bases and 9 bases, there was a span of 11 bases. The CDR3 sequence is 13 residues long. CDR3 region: CASSEGPGSPLHF. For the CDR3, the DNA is TGCGCCAGCAGCGAGGGCCCTGGTTCACCCCTCCACTTT.

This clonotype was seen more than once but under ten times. The DNA for the CDR3 is TGCGCCAGCACCATCTCGGGGGTAGCGGGAGGAGGGACCGGGGAGCTGTTTTTT. This encodes CASTISGVAGGGTGELFF. The V call is TRBV4-1, the J call TRBJ2-2; 10 bases are a match to TRBD2. Germline trimming cut 7 bases from V and 5 bases from J; bases unmatched to any gene: 16. CDR1 is MGHRA and CDR2 is YSYEKL in the germline V gene. This CDR3 has 18 amino acids.

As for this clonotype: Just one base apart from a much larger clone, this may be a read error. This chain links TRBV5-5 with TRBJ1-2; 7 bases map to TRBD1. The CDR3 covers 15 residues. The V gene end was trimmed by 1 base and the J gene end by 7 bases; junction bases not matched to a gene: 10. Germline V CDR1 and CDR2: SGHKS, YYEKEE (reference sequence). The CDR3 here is CASSLRGTAYGGYTF. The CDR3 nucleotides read TGTGCCAGCAGCTTGCGGGGGACAGCTTACGGTGGCTACACCTTC.